This paragraph covers one TCR beta chain sequence. The antigen is unknown. This record belongs to a study of shared clonotypes between healthy human individuals. General study points: In four donors, around 5% of naive CD4 clonotypes appeared in common. Sorted-subset sequencing was shown by rarefaction to be incomplete despite large depth.

Naive CD8 cells, CD45RO-negative and positively selected for CCR7, excluded terminally differentiated effector memory CD45RA+ cells. V shed 3 bases, J shed 12 bases, and the junction held 10 bases outside the gene matches. Germline V gives CDR1 SGHRS, CDR2 YFSETQ. This CDR3 spans 14 amino acids. Each replicate PCR on the sorted subsets used about 220 ng DNA (about 30,000 T cell genomes). Methods used by the authors: ImmunoSEQ only sent back junction sequences with no quality scores, so filtering was done differently. The data were produced by immunoSEQ multiplex PCR, yet TCRdb's version contains in-frame clones alone and is incomplete. V and J calls and clone size are as listed in that table; D and trimming were resolved from the DNA. The repertoire holds approximately 840,000 clones, with approximately 96% as singletons.

The sample taken for sequencing was naive CD8+ T cells sorted from blood. This clonotype was obtained from a man aged 30-40 years in good health. The chain couples TRBV5-1 to TRBJ1-4; TRBD1 aligns across 8 bases. CDR3 protein: CASSSSLDRVELFF. The DNA for the CDR3 is TGCGCCAGCAGCTCCTCGCTGGACAGGGTTGAACTGTTTTTT.